The TCR beta chain described here comes from a study of tumor-infiltrating lymphocytes in primary liver carcinoma. Study-level information: Tumor staging was T1-T3 N0M0; sizes spanned 4.2 to 10 cm across.

The source material, 20-30 mg of unsorted bulk tissue, was used to co-extract RNA and DNA. Each individual tumor supplied samples from five separate regions. Every tumor sample held more than 85% viable tumor cells. A primer matching the constant region was used to make TCR beta cDNA from 500 ng of total RNA. Three rounds of nested multiplex PCR with slightly modified ARM-PCR produced TCR beta libraries. TCRdb re-analysed the multiplex PCR reads in MiXCR, keeping a single row per CDR3 protein. The table has about 78,000 distinct CDR3 sequences, roughly 69% seen once. This sequence was found in a man aged 40-49 years with primary liver carcinoma and hepatitis B virus infection. Material for sequencing was liver tumor tissue from sampling region 4. Noted subset: tumor region T4, right-lateral pole.

The CDR3 DNA is TGCAGCGTTGACACGGCAGGGGGTCCCTACCAAGAGACCCAGTACTTC. It translates to CSVDTAGGPYQETQYF. The J gene is TRBJ2-5, the V gene TRBV29-1; 7 nucleotides match TRBD1. Germline CDR1 SQVTM, CDR2 ANQGSEA. The CDR3 covers 16 residues. The V gene end was trimmed by 3 bases and the J gene end by 0 bases; junction bases not matched to a gene: 10.